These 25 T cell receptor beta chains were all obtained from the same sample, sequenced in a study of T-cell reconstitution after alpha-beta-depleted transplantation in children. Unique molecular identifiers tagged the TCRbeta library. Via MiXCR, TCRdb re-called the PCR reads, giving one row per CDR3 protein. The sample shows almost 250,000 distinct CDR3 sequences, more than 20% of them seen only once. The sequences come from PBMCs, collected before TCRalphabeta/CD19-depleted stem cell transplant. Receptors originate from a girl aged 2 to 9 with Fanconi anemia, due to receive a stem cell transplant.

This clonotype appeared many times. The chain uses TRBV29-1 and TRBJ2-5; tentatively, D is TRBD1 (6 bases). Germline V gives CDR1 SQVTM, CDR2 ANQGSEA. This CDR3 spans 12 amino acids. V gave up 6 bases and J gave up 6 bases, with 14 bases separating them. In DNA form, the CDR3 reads TGCAGCGTAACAGGGCCCGACCAGACCCAGTACTTC. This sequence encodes CSVTGPDQTQYF.

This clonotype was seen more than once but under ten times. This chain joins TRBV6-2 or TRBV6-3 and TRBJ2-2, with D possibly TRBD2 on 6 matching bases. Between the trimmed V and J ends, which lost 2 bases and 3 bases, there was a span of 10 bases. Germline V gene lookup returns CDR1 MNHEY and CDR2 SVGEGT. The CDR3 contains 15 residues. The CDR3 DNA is TGTGCCAGCAGTTACGCGGGGCCCGACACCGGGGAGCTGTTTTTT. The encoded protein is CASSYAGPDTGELFF.

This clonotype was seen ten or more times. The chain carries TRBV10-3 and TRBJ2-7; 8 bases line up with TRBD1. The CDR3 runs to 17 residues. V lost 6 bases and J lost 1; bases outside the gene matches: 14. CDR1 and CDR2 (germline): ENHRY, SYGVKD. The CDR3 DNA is TGTGCCATCAGGGGGGGATCCTCGGGACAGGCGTCCTACGAGCAGTACTTC. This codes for CAIRGGSSGQASYEQYF.

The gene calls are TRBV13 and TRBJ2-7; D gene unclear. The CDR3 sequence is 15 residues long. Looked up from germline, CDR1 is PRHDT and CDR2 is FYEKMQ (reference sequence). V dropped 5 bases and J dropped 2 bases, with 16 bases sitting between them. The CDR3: CASSPRERPTYEQYF. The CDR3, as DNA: TGTGCCAGCAGCCCCCGTGAACGGCCTACCTACGAGCAGTACTTC.

The CDR3 coding sequence is TGCAGCGTTGAATTCGGCTCCTACAATGAGCAGTTCTTC. As protein: CSVEFGSYNEQFF. The J gene is TRBJ2-1, the V gene TRBV29-1; D is unresolved. The CDR3 totals 13 residues. Germline V gives CDR1 SQVTM, CDR2 ANQGSEA. V lost 2 bases and J 0 bases, leaving 5 bases between the germline ends.

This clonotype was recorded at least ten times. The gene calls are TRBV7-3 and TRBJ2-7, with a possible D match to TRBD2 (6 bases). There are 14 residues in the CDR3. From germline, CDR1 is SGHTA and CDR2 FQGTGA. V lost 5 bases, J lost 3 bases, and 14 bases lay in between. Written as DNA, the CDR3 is TGTGCCAGCAGCCCAGGAGGGCCGGGCTACGAGCAGTACTTC. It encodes CASSPGGPGYEQYF.

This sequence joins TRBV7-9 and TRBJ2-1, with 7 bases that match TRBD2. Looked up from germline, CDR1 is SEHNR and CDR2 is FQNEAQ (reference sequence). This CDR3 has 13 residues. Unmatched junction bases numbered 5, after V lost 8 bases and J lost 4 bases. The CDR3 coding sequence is TGTGCCAGCTTAACGGGGGGTTACAATGAGCAGTTCTTC. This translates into CASLTGGYNEQFF.

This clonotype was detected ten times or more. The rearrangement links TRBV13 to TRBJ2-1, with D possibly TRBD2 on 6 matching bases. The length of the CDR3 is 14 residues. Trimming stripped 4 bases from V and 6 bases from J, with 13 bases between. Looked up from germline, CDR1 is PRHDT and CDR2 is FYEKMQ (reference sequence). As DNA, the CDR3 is TGTGCCAGCAGCTCCAGGACTATCCGCAATGAGCAGTTCTTC. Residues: CASSSRTIRNEQFF.

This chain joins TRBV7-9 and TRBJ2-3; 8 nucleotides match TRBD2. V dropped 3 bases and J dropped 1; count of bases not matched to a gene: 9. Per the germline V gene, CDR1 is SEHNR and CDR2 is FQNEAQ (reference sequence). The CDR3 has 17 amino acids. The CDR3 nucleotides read TGTGCCAGCAGCTTCCCGGCGGGGGGTCTTGGCACAGATACGCAGTATTTT. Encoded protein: CASSFPAGGLGTDTQYF. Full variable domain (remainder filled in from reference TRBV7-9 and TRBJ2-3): DTGVSQNPRHKITKRGQNVTFRCDPISEHNRLYWYRQTLGQGPEFLTYFQNEAQLEKSRLLSDRFSAERPKGSFSTLEIQRTEQGDSAMYLCASSFPAGGLGTDTQYFGPGTRLTVL.

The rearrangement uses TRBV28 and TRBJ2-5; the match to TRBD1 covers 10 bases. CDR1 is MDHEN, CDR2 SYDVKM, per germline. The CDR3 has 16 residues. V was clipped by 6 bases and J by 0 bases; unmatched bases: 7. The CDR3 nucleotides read TGTGCCAGCAGCAAGCCGGGACAGGGGTACCAAGAGACCCAGTACTTC. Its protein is CASSKPGQGYQETQYF.

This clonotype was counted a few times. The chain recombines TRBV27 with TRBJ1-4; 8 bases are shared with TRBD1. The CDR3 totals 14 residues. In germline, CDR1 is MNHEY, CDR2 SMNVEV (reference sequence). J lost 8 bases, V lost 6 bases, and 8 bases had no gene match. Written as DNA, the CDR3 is TGTGCCAGCAGCCCATCTTACAGGGGGGAAAAACTGTTTTTT. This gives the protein CASSPSYRGEKLFF. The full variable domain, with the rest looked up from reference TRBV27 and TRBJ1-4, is EAQVTQNPRYLITVTGKKLTVTCSQNMNHEYMSWYRQDPGLGLRQIYYSMNVEVTDKGDVPEGYKVSRKEKRNFPLILESPSPNQTSLYFCASSPSYRGEKLFFGSGTQLSVL.

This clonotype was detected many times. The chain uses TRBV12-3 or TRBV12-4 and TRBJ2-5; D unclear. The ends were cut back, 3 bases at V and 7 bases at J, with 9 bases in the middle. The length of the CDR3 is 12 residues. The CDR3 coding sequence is TGTGCCAGCAGTTTTACCCCCCCGACCCAGTACTTC. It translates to CASSFTPPTQYF.

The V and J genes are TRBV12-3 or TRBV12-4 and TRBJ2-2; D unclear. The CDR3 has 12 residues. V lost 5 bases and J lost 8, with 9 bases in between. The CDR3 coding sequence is TGTGCCAGCAGTCCAACACCAGGGGAGCTGTTTTTT. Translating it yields CASSPTPGELFF.

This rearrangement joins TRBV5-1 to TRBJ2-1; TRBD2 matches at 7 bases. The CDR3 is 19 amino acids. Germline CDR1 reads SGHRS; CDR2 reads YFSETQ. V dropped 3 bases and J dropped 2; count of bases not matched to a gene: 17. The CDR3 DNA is TGCGCCAGCAGCTCCACGGTGGGGGGGGGAGACACCCCCTACAATGAGCAGTTCTTC. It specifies CASSSTVGGGDTPYNEQFF.

CDR3: CASSYSDRTSYEQYF. CDR3 nucleotides: TGTGCCAGCAGTTACTCAGACAGGACCTCCTACGAGCAGTACTTC. The gene calls are TRBV6-2 or TRBV6-3 and TRBJ2-7; D possibly corresponds to TRBD1 (6 bases). The CDR3 length is 15 residues. V was cut by 0 bases and J by 0 bases, with 9 bases left in between. Germline CDR1 reads MNHEY; CDR2 reads SVGEGT.

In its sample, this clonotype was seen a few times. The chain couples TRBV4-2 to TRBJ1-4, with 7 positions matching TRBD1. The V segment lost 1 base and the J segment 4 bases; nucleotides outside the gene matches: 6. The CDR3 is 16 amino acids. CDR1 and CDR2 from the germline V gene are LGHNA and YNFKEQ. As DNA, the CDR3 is TGTGCCAGCAGCCAAGGGTGGGACAGCAATAATGAAAAACTGTTTTTT. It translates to CASSQGWDSNNEKLFF.

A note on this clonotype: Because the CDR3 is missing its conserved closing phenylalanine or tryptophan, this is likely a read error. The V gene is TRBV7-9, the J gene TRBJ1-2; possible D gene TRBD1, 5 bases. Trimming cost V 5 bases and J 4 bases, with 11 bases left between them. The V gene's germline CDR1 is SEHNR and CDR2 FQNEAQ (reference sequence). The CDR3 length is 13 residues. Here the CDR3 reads CASSPGRSYGYTY. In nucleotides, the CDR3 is TGTGCCAGCAGCCCGGGACGGAGCTATGGCTACACCTAC.

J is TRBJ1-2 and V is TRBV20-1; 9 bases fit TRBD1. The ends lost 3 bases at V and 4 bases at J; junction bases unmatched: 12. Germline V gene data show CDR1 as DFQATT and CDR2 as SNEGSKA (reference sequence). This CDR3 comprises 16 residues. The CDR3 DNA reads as TGCAGTGCTAGCGCAACTTACAGGGGGCAAGTCTATGGCTACACCTTC. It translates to CSASATYRGQVYGYTF.

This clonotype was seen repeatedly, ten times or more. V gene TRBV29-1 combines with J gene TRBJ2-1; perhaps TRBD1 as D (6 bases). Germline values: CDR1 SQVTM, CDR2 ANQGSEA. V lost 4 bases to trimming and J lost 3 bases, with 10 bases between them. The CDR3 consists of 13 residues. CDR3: CSVVRTVYNEQFF. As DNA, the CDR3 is TGCAGCGTTGTCAGGACAGTCTACAATGAGCAGTTCTTC.

The CDR3 here is CASSHVGRGVYNEQFF. Written as DNA, the CDR3 is TGCGCCAGCAGTCATGTCGGACGAGGCGTCTACAATGAGCAGTTCTTC. The chain has TRBV23-1 and TRBJ2-1; the D is unclear. Being an ORF, TRBV23-1 has a function that is uncertain. V was clipped by 3 bases and J by 3 bases, with 15 bases between them. The CDR3 runs 16 residues.

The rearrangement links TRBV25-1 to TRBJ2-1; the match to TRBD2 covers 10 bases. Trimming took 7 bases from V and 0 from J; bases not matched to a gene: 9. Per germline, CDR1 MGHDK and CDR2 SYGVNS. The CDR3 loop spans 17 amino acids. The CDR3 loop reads CASIATSGHSSYNEQFF. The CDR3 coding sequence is TGTGCCAGCATAGCGACTAGCGGGCATAGCTCCTACAATGAGCAGTTCTTC.

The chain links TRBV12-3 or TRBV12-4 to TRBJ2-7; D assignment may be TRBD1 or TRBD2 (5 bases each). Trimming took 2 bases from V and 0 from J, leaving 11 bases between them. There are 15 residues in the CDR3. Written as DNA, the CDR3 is TGTGCCAGCAGTTTATACGAGGGGAGCTCCTACGAGCAGTACTTC. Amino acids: CASSLYEGSSYEQYF.

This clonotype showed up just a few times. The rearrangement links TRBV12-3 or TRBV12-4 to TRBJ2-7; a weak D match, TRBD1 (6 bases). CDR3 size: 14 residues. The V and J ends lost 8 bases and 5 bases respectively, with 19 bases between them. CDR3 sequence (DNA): TGTGCCAGCGGGGCCGGGACACCCCGGCACGAGCAGTACTTC. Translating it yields CASGAGTPRHEQYF.

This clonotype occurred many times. The CDR3 DNA reads as TGCAGTGCTAGCGGGGGATCGACACCAGATACGCAGTATTTT. Its protein product is CSASGGSTPDTQYF. This chain links TRBV20-1 with TRBJ2-3, with D tentatively TRBD2 (6 bases). Germline CDR1 and CDR2: DFQATT and SNEGSKA (reference sequence). Between the trimmed V and J ends, which lost 3 bases and 4 bases, there was a span of 14 bases. The CDR3 loop spans 14 amino acids.

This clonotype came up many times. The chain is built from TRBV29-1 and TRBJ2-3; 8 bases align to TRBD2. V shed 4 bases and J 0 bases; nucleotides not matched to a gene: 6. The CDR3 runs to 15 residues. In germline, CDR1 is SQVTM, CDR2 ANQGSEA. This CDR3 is CSVVRLAGSTDTQYF. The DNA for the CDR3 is TGCAGCGTTGTCCGGCTAGCGGGTAGCACAGATACGCAGTATTTT.